Listed here are 27 T cell receptor beta chains from one sample, sequenced in a study of T cells expressing NK-cell markers. TCRdb derives one entry per CDR3 protein from the 5' RACE reads, leaving out DNA. The data show fewer than 300,000 distinct CDR3 sequences, and the top ten clones hold 4.2%. Material: blood T cells: a sorted CD56 or NKG2C T cell subset, CD4+ or CD8+ T cells, or bulk PBMC T cells (not recorded which). The source is a woman aged 18-70 years in good health.

This rearrangement joins TRBV5-1 to TRBJ1-6. The CDR3 runs 13 residues. Germline V gene sequence: CDR1 SGHRS, CDR2 YFSETQ. This chain's CDR3 is CASSLSFNSPLHF.

This chain joins TRBV11-2 and TRBJ1-2. Germline CDR1 reads SGHAT; CDR2 reads FQNNGV. The CDR3 totals 16 residues. CDR3 in amino acids: CASSPRRGGSDYGYTF. Combining the CDR3 with reference TRBV11-2 and TRBJ1-2 gives the whole variable domain EAGVAQSPRYKIIEKRQSVAFWCNPISGHATLYWYQQILGQGPKLLIQFQNNGVVDDSQLPKDRFSAERLKGVDSTLKIQPAKLEDSAVYLCASSPRRGGSDYGYTFGSGTRLTVV.

The V gene is TRBV12-3 or TRBV12-4, the J gene TRBJ2-7; TCRdb calls TRBD1, which cannot be checked without DNA. The CDR3 is 14 amino acids. CDR3 sequence reads: CASSDNRQTYEQYF.

This chain joins TRBV20-1 and TRBJ2-3; TCRdb's assignment of TRBD2 cannot be checked, as there is no DNA. This CDR3 contains 14 residues. The germline V gene encodes CDR1 DFQATT and CDR2 SNEGSKA (reference sequence). This CDR3 is CSASRQGLTDTQYF.

This chain links TRBV5-1 with TRBJ2-5; there is no DNA to check the TCRdb D call of TRBD1. This CDR3 is built from 14 residues. Per germline, CDR1 SGHRS and CDR2 YFSETQ. The CDR3 protein is CASSRGQARETQYF.

The V and J genes are TRBV29-1 and TRBJ1-2; lacking DNA, the TRBD1 call made by TCRdb goes unchecked. The CDR3 runs to 12 residues. CDR1 and CDR2 from the germline V gene are SQVTM and ANQGSEA. The CDR3 reads CSVDGGGGGYTF.

V and J are TRBV24-1 and TRBJ2-5; the D call from TCRdb, TRBD2, cannot be confirmed without DNA. In germline, CDR1 is KGHDR, CDR2 SFDVKD. The CDR3 is 15 residues long. The CDR3 loop reads CATSEGGLALETQYF.

The J gene is TRBJ2-6, the V gene TRBV28; absent DNA, TCRdb's TRBD1 call cannot be checked. Germline CDR1 and CDR2: MDHEN and SYDVKM. This CDR3 has 15 residues. The CDR3: CASTYRGSGANVLTF.

The chain combines TRBV6-1 with TRBJ1-5; the TCRdb call, TRBD1, lacks DNA for checking. Germline assignment: CDR1 MNHNS and CDR2 SASEGT. There are 14 residues in the CDR3. CDR3 region: CASSGQGRNQPQHF.

The chain couples TRBV20-1 to TRBJ1-3; TCRdb's D call, TRBD1, is unchecked because there is no DNA. In germline, CDR1 is DFQATT, CDR2 SNEGSKA (reference sequence). The CDR3 totals 13 residues. The CDR3 spells CSASRDRGNTIYF.

The rearrangement uses TRBV20-1 and TRBJ1-3; the D gene TCRdb calls, TRBD1, cannot be checked with no DNA. This CDR3 comprises 14 residues. The germline V gene has CDR1 DFQATT and CDR2 SNEGSKA (reference sequence). Here the CDR3 reads CSAHPGQGGNTIYF.

This chain links TRBV20-1 with TRBJ2-7. This CDR3 is 15 amino acids long. The V gene's germline CDR1 is DFQATT and CDR2 SNEGSKA (reference sequence). The CDR3 spells CSARDGQPRLDEQYF.

V gene TRBV20-1 combines with J gene TRBJ2-3. CDR1 is DFQATT and CDR2 is SNEGSKA in the germline V gene (reference sequence). The CDR3 spans 13 residues. The CDR3 sequence: CRAGRSSTDTQYF.

The chain is built from TRBV19 and TRBJ2-7; the TCRdb D gene call, TRBD2, has no DNA to confirm it. This CDR3 spans 13 amino acids. The germline gives CDR1 LNHDA, CDR2 SQIVND (reference sequence). CDR3 protein: CASAKTTAYEQYF. The whole variable domain, filled in from reference TRBV19 and TRBJ2-7, reads DGGITQSPKYLFRKEGQNVTLSCEQNLNHDAMYWYRQDPGQGLRLIYYSQIVNDFQKGDIAEGYSVSREKKESFPLTVTSAQKNPTAFYLCASAKTTAYEQYFGPGTRLTVT.

The chain links TRBV7-9 to TRBJ2-2; TCRdb proposes TRBD2, but this gene call is untestable without DNA. The CDR3 length is 17 residues. Germline CDR1 is SEHNR and CDR2 is FQNEAQ (reference sequence). This chain's CDR3 is CASSLVWRGINTGELFF.

The chain carries TRBV29-1 and TRBJ2-1; TCRdb names TRBD2, which stays unverified in the absence of DNA. Looked up from germline, CDR1 is SQVTM and CDR2 is ANQGSEA. This CDR3 is built from 17 residues. CDR3: CSVEKLGSGRSLNEQFF.

The genes are TRBV7-3 and TRBJ2-2; absent DNA, TCRdb's TRBD1 call cannot be checked. The CDR3 consists of 15 residues. Germline values: CDR1 SGHTA, CDR2 FQGTGA. CDR3 amino acids: CASSRGGTNTGELFF.

The chain has TRBV24-1 and TRBJ2-3; with no DNA, the TCRdb D assignment of TRBD1 cannot be verified. This CDR3 is 15 amino acids long. CDR1 and CDR2 from the germline V gene are KGHDR and SFDVKD. The CDR3 reads CATRAWGSHTDTQYF.

This chain connects TRBV20-1 to TRBJ1-5. This CDR3 has 14 residues. CDR1 is DFQATT, CDR2 SNEGSKA, per germline (reference sequence). The CDR3 here is CSARDSQGNQPQHF.

The chain recombines TRBV29-1 with TRBJ2-6; as DNA is missing, the TRBD2 call by TCRdb cannot be tested. Germline CDR1 is SQVTM and CDR2 is ANQGSEA. The CDR3 has 16 amino acids. CDR3 protein: CSVSKVLKSGANVLTF. Drawing the rest from reference TRBV29-1 and TRBJ2-6, the complete variable domain is SAVISQKPSRDICQRGTSLTIQCQVDSQVTMMFWYRQQPGQSLTLIATANQGSEATYESGFVIDKFPISRPNLTFSTLTVSNMSPEDSSIYLCSVSKVLKSGANVLTFGAGSRLTVL.

The chain recombines TRBV29-1 with TRBJ1-1. Looked up from germline, CDR1 is SQVTM and CDR2 is ANQGSEA. The CDR3 totals 13 residues. The CDR3 reads CSVRTVVNTEAFF.

CDR3 residues: CASSLATGSNYGYTF. The rearrangement joins TRBV7-2 to TRBJ1-2; TCRdb lists TRBD1, though no DNA is available to test this call. Germline values: CDR1 SGHTA, CDR2 FQGNSA. There are 15 residues in the CDR3.

The V gene is TRBV29-1, the J gene TRBJ2-5. This CDR3 comprises 12 residues. The germline CDR1 and CDR2 sequences are SQVTM and ANQGSEA. The CDR3 region is CSVEVERETQYF.

The chain has TRBV7-2 and TRBJ1-1. The CDR3 covers 16 residues. In germline, CDR1 is SGHTA, CDR2 FQGNSA. The CDR3 spells CASSLATAYSDTEAFF.

The V and J genes are TRBV24-1 and TRBJ2-1; TCRdb selects TRBD2, and the lack of DNA leaves this call unchecked. Germline V gives CDR1 KGHDR, CDR2 SFDVKD. This CDR3 region has 11 residues. The CDR3: CATEGSNEQFF.

The rearrangement joins TRBV4-3 to TRBJ1-1; the D call of TRBD1 rests on TCRdb alone, since no DNA is present to check it. The CDR3 spans 14 residues. Germline V gene sequence: CDR1 LGHNA, CDR2 YSLEER. The CDR3 loop is CASSPEGGNTEAFF.

V is TRBV12-3 or TRBV12-4 and J is TRBJ2-1. This CDR3 comprises 12 residues. The CDR3 region is CASSFRYNEQFF.